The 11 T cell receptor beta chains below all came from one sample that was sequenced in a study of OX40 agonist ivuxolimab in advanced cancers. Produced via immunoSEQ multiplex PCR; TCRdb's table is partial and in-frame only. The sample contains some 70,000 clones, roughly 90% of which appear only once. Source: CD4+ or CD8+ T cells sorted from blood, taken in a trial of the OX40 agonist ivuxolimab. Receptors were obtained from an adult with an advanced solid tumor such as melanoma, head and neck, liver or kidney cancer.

The DNA for the CDR3 is TGTGCCAGCTACACGAGAGGGACAGCCCGAAATTCACCCCTCCACTTT. Protein sequence: CASYTRGTARNSPLHF. The chain employs TRBV28 and TRBJ1-6, with 7 bases that match TRBD1. V trimming: 8 bases; J trimming: 7 bases; junction bases outside the gene matches: 14. CDR1 is MDHEN and CDR2 is SYDVKM in the germline V gene. The CDR3 consists of 16 residues.

The CDR3 region is CASSLGWRTEAFF. CDR3 coding DNA: TGTGCCAGCAGTTTAGGCTGGAGAACTGAAGCTTTCTTT. This chain links TRBV28 with TRBJ1-1; no clear D gene. There are 13 residues in the CDR3. Germline CDR1 reads MDHEN; CDR2 reads SYDVKM. Trimming stripped 2 bases from V and 5 bases from J, with 9 bases between.

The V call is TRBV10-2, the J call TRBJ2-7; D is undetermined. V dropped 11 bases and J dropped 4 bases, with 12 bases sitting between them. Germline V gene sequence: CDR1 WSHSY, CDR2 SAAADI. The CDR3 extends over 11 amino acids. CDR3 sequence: CAVSRGYEQYF. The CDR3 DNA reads TGCGCCGTGTCGCGCGGTTACGAGCAGTACTTC.

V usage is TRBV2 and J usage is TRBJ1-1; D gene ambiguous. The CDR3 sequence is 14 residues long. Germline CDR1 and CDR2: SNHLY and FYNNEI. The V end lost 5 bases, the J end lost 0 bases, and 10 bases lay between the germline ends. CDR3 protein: CASSRKYMNTEAFF. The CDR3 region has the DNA TGTGCCAGCAGTCGGAAGTATATGAACACTGAAGCTTTCTTT.

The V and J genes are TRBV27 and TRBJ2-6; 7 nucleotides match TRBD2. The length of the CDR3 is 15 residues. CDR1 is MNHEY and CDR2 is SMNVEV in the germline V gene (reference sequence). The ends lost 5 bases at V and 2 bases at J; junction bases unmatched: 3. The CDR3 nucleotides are TGTGCCAGCAGTCTCGGGGGGACTGGGGCCAACGTCCTGACTTTC. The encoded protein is CASSLGGTGANVLTF.

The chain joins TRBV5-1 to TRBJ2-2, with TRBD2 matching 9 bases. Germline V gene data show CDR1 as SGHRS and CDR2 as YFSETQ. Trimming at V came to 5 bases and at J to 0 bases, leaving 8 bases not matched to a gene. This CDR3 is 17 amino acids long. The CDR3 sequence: CASSDSGRVTNTGELFF. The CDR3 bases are TGCGCCAGCAGTGATAGCGGGAGAGTAACGAACACCGGGGAGCTGTTTTTT.

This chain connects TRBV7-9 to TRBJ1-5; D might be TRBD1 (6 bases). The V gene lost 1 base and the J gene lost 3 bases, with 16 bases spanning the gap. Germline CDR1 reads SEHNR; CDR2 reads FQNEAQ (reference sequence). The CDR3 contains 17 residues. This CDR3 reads CASSLGRGRGINQPQHF. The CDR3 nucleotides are TGTGCCAGCAGCTTAGGACGGGGGAGGGGGATCAATCAGCCCCAGCATTTT. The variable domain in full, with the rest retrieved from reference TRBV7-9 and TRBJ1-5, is DTGVSQNPRHKITKRGQNVTFRCDPISEHNRLYWYRQTLGQGPEFLTYFQNEAQLEKSRLLSDRFSAERPKGSFSTLEIQRTEQGDSAMYLCASSLGRGRGINQPQHFGDGTRLSIL.

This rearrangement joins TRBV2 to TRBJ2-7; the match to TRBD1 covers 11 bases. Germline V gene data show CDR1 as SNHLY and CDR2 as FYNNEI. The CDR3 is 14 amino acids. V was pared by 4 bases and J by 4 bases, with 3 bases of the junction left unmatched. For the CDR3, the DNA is TGTGCCAGCAGTGTCGGGACAGGGGGTTACGAGCAGTACTTC. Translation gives CASSVGTGGYEQYF.

DNA for the CDR3: TGTGCCACCAGTGGGGGACTAGCGGAGCACAATGAGCAGTTCTTC. It is translated as CATSGGLAEHNEQFF. This rearrangement joins TRBV15 to TRBJ2-1; TRBD2 matches at 11 bases. After removal of 6 bases from V and 5 bases from J, the junction contained 6 bases not matched to a gene. Per the germline V gene, CDR1 is LNHNV and CDR2 is YYDKDF (reference sequence). The CDR3 consists of 15 residues.

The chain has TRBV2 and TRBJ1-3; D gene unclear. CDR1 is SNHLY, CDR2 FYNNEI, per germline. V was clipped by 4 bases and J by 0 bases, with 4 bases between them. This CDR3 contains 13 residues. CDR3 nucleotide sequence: TGTGCCAGCAGTGTTATCTCTGGAAACACCATATATTTT. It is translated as CASSVISGNTIYF.

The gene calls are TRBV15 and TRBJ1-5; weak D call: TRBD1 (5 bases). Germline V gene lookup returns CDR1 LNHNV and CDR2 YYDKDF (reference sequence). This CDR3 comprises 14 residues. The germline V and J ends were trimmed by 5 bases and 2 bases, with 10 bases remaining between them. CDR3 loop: CATSVGRGNQPQHF. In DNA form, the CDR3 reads TGTGCCACCAGCGTGGGACGGGGCAATCAGCCCCAGCATTTT.